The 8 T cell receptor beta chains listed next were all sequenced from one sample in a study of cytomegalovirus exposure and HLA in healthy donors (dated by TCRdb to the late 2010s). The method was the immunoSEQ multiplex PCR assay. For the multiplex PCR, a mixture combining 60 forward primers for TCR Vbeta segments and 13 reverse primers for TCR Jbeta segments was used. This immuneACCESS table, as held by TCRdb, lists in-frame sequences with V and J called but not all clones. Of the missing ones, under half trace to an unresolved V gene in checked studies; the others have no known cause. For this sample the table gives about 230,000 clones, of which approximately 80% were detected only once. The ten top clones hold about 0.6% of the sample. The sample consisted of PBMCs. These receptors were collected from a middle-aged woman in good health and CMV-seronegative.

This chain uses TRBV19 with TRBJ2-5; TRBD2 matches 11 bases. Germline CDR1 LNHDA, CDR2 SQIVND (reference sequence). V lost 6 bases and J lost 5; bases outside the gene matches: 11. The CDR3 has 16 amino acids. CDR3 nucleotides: TGTGCCAGTAGCCTAGCGGGGGGTAATAGGGTGGAGACCCAGTACTTC. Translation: CASSLAGGNRVETQYF.

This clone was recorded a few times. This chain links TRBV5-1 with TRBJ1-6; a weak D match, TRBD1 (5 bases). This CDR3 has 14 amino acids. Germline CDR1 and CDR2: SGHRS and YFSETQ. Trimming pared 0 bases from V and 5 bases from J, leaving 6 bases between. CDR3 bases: TGCGCCAGCAGCTTGGGACAGAATAATTCACCCCTCCACTTT. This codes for CASSLGQNNSPLHF.

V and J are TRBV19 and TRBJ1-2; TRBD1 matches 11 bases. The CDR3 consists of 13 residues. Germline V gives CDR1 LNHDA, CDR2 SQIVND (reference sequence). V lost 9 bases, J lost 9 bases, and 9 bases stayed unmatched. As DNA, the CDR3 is TGTGCCAGCCAAGGACAGGGGGCGCTGAGCTACACCTTC. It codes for CASQGQGALSYTF.

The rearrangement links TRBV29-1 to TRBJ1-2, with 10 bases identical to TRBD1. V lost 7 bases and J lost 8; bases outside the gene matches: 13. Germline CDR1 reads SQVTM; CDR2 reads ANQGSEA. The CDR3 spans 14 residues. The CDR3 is CSDRDRGSWGGYTF. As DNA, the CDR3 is TGCAGCGACCGGGACAGGGGATCATGGGGAGGCTACACCTTC.

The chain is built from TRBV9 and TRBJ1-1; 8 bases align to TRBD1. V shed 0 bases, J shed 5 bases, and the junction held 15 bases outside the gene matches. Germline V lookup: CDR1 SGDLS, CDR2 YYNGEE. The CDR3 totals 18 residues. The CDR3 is CASSVEEAGRGLSTEAFF. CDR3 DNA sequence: TGTGCCAGCAGCGTAGAAGAGGCCGGCAGGGGGCTTAGTACTGAAGCTTTCTTT.

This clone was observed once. CDR3 sequence: CASSLVRGRGTEAFF. CDR3 bases: TGTGCCAGCAGCTTAGTGCGGGGGCGCGGGACTGAAGCTTTCTTT. This chain connects TRBV11-2 to TRBJ1-1; tentatively, D is TRBD1 (6 bases). Deletions cut 1 base from V and 5 bases from J, with 14 bases between. CDR3 length equals 15 residues. Germline assignment: CDR1 SGHAT and CDR2 FQNNGV.

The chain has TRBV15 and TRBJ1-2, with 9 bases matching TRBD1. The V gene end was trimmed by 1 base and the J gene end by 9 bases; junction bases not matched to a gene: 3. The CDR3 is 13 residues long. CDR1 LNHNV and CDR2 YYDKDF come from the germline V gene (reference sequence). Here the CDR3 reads CATSRGGTGSYTF. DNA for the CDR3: TGTGCCACCAGCAGAGGAGGGACAGGGAGCTACACCTTC.

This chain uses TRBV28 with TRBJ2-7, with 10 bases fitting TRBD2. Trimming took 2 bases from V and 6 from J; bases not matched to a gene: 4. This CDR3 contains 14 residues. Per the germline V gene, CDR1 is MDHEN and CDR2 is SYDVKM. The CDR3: CASSLRLAGSEQYF. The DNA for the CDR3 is TGTGCCAGCAGTTTAAGACTAGCGGGTTCCGAGCAGTACTTC.